Below, 24 T cell receptor beta chains from the same sample are listed, as sequenced in a study of blood T cells in healthy people across ages. Alongside a J-beta primer mix, a sample-barcoded 5' primer served in a second PCR lasting about 7 to 11 cycles. Each CDR3 protein is one row after TCRdb ran MiXCR on the 5' RACE reads. The table has around 800,000 distinct CDR3 sequences, around 45% seen once. The specimen was blood. The receptors were gathered from a man in his 60s in good health.

The chain carries TRBV9 and TRBJ2-1; D is undetermined. The CDR3 is made up of 15 amino acids. Trimming cost V 0 bases and J 0 bases, with 7 bases left between them. Germline V CDR1 and CDR2: SGDLS, YYNGEE. The DNA of the CDR3 is TGTGCCAGCAGCGTAGAGCCCAACTCCTACAATGAGCAGTTCTTC. This sequence encodes CASSVEPNSYNEQFF.

CDR3 loop: CASSNPGTGYEQYF. CDR3 sequence (DNA): TGTGCCAGCAGTAATCCCGGGACAGGCTACGAGCAGTACTTC. V and J are TRBV6-1 and TRBJ2-7; TRBD1 agrees at 8 bases. There are 14 residues in the CDR3. CDR1 is MNHNS and CDR2 is SASEGT in the germline V gene. Trimming at V came to 5 bases and at J to 3 bases, leaving 6 bases not matched to a gene.

The chain links TRBV7-9 to TRBJ2-1; D possibly uses TRBD1 or TRBD2 (6 bases each). V was clipped by 3 bases and J by 13 bases, with 19 bases between them. The CDR3 length is 14 residues. The germline V gene encodes CDR1 SEHNR and CDR2 FQNEAQ (reference sequence). The CDR3 bases are TGTGCCAGCAGCTTTCCGGGGGCTAAAGAGACCCAGTTCTTC. Its translation is CASSFPGAKETQFF.

The chain has TRBV15 and TRBJ2-7; D remains ambiguous. The CDR3 has 14 residues. Germline CDR1 and CDR2: LNHNV and YYDKDF (reference sequence). Deletions cut 5 bases from V and 0 bases from J, with 11 bases between. The CDR3 loop is CATSPLGSSYEQYF. The CDR3 nucleotides are TGTGCCACCAGCCCCCTAGGCAGCTCCTACGAGCAGTACTTC.

CDR3 nucleotide sequence: TGCGCCAGCAGCCGAAGGACCACCTACGAGCAGTACTTC. As protein: CASSRRTTYEQYF. The genes are TRBV5-1 and TRBJ2-7, with D unresolved. The germline V gene encodes CDR1 SGHRS and CDR2 YFSETQ. V was shortened by 4 bases and J by 2 bases, with 10 bases between the two germline ends. The CDR3 has 13 amino acids.

The rearrangement uses TRBV20-1 and TRBJ2-7; the D gene is possibly TRBD2 (5 bases). V was clipped by 5 bases and J by 6 bases, with 14 bases between them. CDR3 length equals 12 residues. Germline CDR1 DFQATT, CDR2 SNEGSKA (reference sequence). The CDR3 protein is CSAPDSSREQYF. The CDR3 DNA follows: TGCAGTGCTCCGGACTCCTCTCGCGAGCAGTACTTC.

The chain is built from TRBV13 and TRBJ1-6, with TRBD1 matching 8 bases. CDR1 is PRHDT and CDR2 is FYEKMQ in the germline V gene (reference sequence). The V gene end was trimmed by 4 bases and the J gene end by 7 bases; junction bases not matched to a gene: 6. This CDR3 contains 15 residues. DNA of the CDR3: TGTGCCAGCAGCTCTGGGTCAGGGGGCAATTCACCCCTCCACTTT. As protein: CASSSGSGGNSPLHF.

V and J are TRBV10-3 and TRBJ2-7; a weak D match, TRBD1 (5 bases). The CDR3 spans 13 residues. The V and J ends lost 7 bases and 2 bases respectively, with 12 bases between them. Germline V gene data show CDR1 as ENHRY and CDR2 as SYGVKD. CDR3 in amino acids: CAINQDRTYEQYF. Written as DNA, the CDR3 is TGTGCCATCAATCAAGACAGAACCTACGAGCAGTACTTC.

The chain is built from TRBV3-1 and TRBJ2-4; D perhaps matches TRBD2 (5 bases). Between the trimmed V and J ends, which lost 1 base and 3 bases, there was a span of 10 bases. There are 15 residues in the CDR3. Germline CDR1 reads LGHDT; CDR2 reads YNNKEL (reference sequence). DNA of the CDR3: TGTGCCAGCAGCCAAGTTGAGGGTCGCAAAAACATTCAGTACTTC. Its translation is CASSQVEGRKNIQYF.

In its sample, this clonotype was seen once. This sequence may be a read error, since a much larger clone differs from it by one base. This CDR3 is CSAGTRDYLGTQFF. The CDR3 nucleotides are TGCAGTGCTGGAACTAGGGACTATTTAGGGACCCAGTTCTTC. The chain couples TRBV20-1 to TRBJ2-1; TRBD2 matches 7 bases. With V trimmed by 5 bases and J by 13 bases, 17 bases remained unmatched. The V gene's germline CDR1 is DFQATT and CDR2 SNEGSKA (reference sequence). The CDR3 spans 14 residues.

The genes are TRBV7-2 and TRBJ2-1; 8 positions match TRBD2. The V gene's germline CDR1 is SGHTA and CDR2 FQGNSA. The CDR3 is 16 amino acids. The junction had 12 bases not matched to a gene; V was cut back by 5 bases and J by 6 bases. DNA for the CDR3: TGTGCCAGCAGCGGAGGTGAACGGGGGGGCATCAATGAGCAGTTCTTC. Its protein product is CASSGGERGGINEQFF.

This rearrangement joins TRBV7-2 to TRBJ1-2; maybe TRBD1 (5 bases). CDR3 length: 13 residues. V lost 7 bases and J 8 bases, leaving 17 bases between the germline ends. Looked up from germline, CDR1 is SGHTA and CDR2 is FQGNSA. Here the CDR3 DNA reads TGTGCCAGCATCGACAGTCCCATGGGGGGCTACACCTTC. Amino acids: CASIDSPMGGYTF.

This sequence joins TRBV5-1 and TRBJ2-5, with 7 bases lining up with TRBD2. CDR3 length: 14 residues. The germline CDR1 and CDR2 sequences are SGHRS and YFSETQ. Unmatched junction bases numbered 6, after V lost 5 bases and J lost 2 bases. CDR3 in DNA: TGCGCCAGCAGTTGGGGAGGGGAACAAGAGACCCAGTACTTC. This gives the protein CASSWGGEQETQYF.

To note about this clonotype: The missing conserved phenylalanine or tryptophan at the end of this CDR3 makes a read error likely. The DNA is omitted, as the CDR3 cannot be located on it reliably, and the CDR3 follows TCRdb's listing. The CDR3 protein is CASNPPGLGDNEQFI. This rearrangement joins TRBV7-9 to TRBJ2-1; the D call of TRBD2 is as the table states it, not checked on the DNA. The CDR3 is 15 amino acids in total, end residues counted. CDR1 and CDR2 (germline): SEHNR, FQNEAQ (reference sequence).

The chain has TRBV20-1 and TRBJ2-7, with unresolved D. CDR1 is DFQATT, CDR2 SNEGSKA, per germline (reference sequence). V was clipped by 0 bases and J by 7 bases, with 13 bases between them. There are 13 residues in the CDR3. The CDR3 DNA reads TGCAGTGCTAGAGATGGGCCCTACAATGAGCAGTACTTC. Translation gives CSARDGPYNEQYF.

The table lists this clonotype with a few counts. V and J are TRBV15 and TRBJ1-2; the D gene is possibly TRBD1 (5 bases). Germline CDR1 and CDR2: LNHNV and YYDKDF (reference sequence). V was shortened by 0 bases and J by 7 bases, with 12 bases between the two germline ends. The CDR3 is made up of 14 amino acids. The CDR3 region has the DNA TGTGCCACCAGCAGAGATCTGGCAGGGCCTGGCTACACCTTC. This codes for CATSRDLAGPGYTF.

The chain carries TRBV4-1 and TRBJ1-2; D is ambiguous. The V gene's germline CDR1 is MGHRA and CDR2 YSYEKL. Trimming removed 0 bases at V and 4 bases at J, with 12 bases between. The CDR3 has 15 residues. The CDR3 protein is CASSQDSGLSYGYTF. The CDR3 DNA reads TGCGCCAGCAGCCAAGATTCGGGATTAAGCTATGGCTACACCTTC.

This clonotype was found a few times. The chain carries TRBV20-1 and TRBJ2-4; D is possibly TRBD1 (6 bases). V shed 1 base and J shed 1 base, with 8 bases lying between them. The CDR3 totals 14 residues. Per the germline V gene, CDR1 is DFQATT and CDR2 is SNEGSKA (reference sequence). The chain's CDR3 is CSARATGAKNIQYF. CDR3 DNA: TGCAGTGCTAGAGCAACAGGGGCCAAAAACATTCAGTACTTC.

In this sample, this clonotype turned up many times. The chain combines TRBV10-3 with TRBJ1-2, with TRBD1 identical over 7 bases. This CDR3 spans 14 amino acids. Germline values: CDR1 ENHRY, CDR2 SYGVKD. Trimming removed 2 bases from V and 0 bases from J; junction bases left unmatched: 0. DNA of the CDR3: TGTGCCATCAGTGAGAGGGGGCCTAACTATGGCTACACCTTC. It translates to CAISERGPNYGYTF.

The J gene is TRBJ1-4, the V gene TRBV11-3, with a tentative D call TRBD1 (5 bases). The CDR3 covers 15 residues. V lost 5 bases and J lost 5, with 15 bases in between. CDR1 is SGHNT, CDR2 YENEEA, per germline. In DNA, the CDR3 is TGTGCCAGCAGCGAACGGGACTCCCGGAATGAAAAACTGTTTTTT. Residues: CASSERDSRNEKLFF.

This clonotype was detected only a few times. The chain carries TRBV7-9 and TRBJ2-7; 9 positions match TRBD1. The CDR3 is 15 residues long. Losses at the gene ends were 7 bases for V and 5 bases for J; bases not matched to a gene: 12. The germline CDR1 and CDR2 sequences are SEHNR and FQNEAQ (reference sequence). CDR3 loop: CASTPMGQGTHEQYF. CDR3 in DNA: TGTGCCAGCACCCCGATGGGACAGGGAACCCACGAGCAGTACTTC.

Only a few counts were recorded for this clonotype. The chain is built from TRBV6-6 and TRBJ1-5; tentative D call: TRBD1 (5 bases). The CDR3 is made up of 15 amino acids. Germline assignment: CDR1 MNHNY and CDR2 SVGAGI (reference sequence). Trimming shortened V by 5 bases and J by 7 bases, and 18 bases separated the two germline ends. The CDR3 sequence: CASSTNQQGRQPQHF. The CDR3 DNA sequence: TGTGCCAGCAGTACGAACCAGCAGGGCAGACAGCCCCAGCATTTT.

The genes are TRBV4-1 and TRBJ2-5, with TRBD2 identical over 12 bases. The length of the CDR3 is 18 residues. The ends lost 4 bases at V and 4 bases at J; junction bases unmatched: 13. CDR1 is MGHRA and CDR2 is YSYEKL in the germline V gene. The CDR3 DNA follows: TGCGCCAGCAGCCCTCGTTGGGCTAGCGGGGGGGCCTTAGAGACCCAGTACTTC. Residues: CASSPRWASGGALETQYF.

Comment on this clonotype: No conserved phenylalanine or tryptophan ends this CDR3, so it is likely a read error. The chain has TRBV7-9 and TRBJ2-5; a weak D match, TRBD1 (5 bases). Germline CDR1 and CDR2: SEHNR and FQNEAQ (reference sequence). The length of the CDR3 is 14 residues. Trimming stripped 1 base from V and 8 bases from J, with 14 bases between. CDR3 DNA: TGTGCCAGCAGCTTAGGACAGCCGCTGGGTACCCAGTACTTA. Protein: CASSLGQPLGTQYL.